Presented here are 27 T cell receptor beta chains from one specimen sequenced in a study of T-cell memory formation after mild COVID-19. TCRdb itself ran the 5' RACE reads through MiXCR, one entry per CDR3 protein. The sample yields about 410,000 distinct CDR3 sequences, more than 15% seen once. Source material: PBMCs or a T cell subset sorted from them (not recorded which). Receptors originate from a man between 18 and 29 years old who had mild COVID-19 (a few samples of this study predate the infection). Cell type and time point are not known.

The chain is built from TRBV6-5 and TRBJ1-1; D not certain. This CDR3 comprises 13 residues. The germline CDR1 and CDR2 sequences are MNHEY and SVGAGI. The germline V and J ends were trimmed by 5 bases and 4 bases, with 11 bases remaining between them. CDR3 nucleotides: TGTGCCAGCAGTAACGGCGCGGTCACTGAAGCTTTCTTT. The encoded protein is CASSNGAVTEAFF.

This clonotype was observed a handful of times. V gene TRBV20-1 combines with J gene TRBJ2-3; a weak D match, TRBD2 (5 bases). The germline CDR1 and CDR2 sequences are DFQATT and SNEGSKA (reference sequence). The germline V and J ends were trimmed by 0 bases and 2 bases, with 15 bases remaining between them. CDR3 length equals 16 residues. CDR3 loop: CSARDRSRTLTDTQYF. DNA for the CDR3: TGCAGTGCTAGAGATCGCAGTAGGACTCTCACAGATACGCAGTATTTT.

DNA for the CDR3: TGTGCCAGCAGCACGGGAGCCGGAAGGACCGGGGAGCTGTTTTTT. The encoded protein is CASSTGAGRTGELFF. The chain carries TRBV7-2 and TRBJ2-2; D possibly corresponds to TRBD2 (6 bases). V was pared by 5 bases and J by 5 bases, with 15 bases between. The CDR3 totals 15 residues. The V gene's germline CDR1 is SGHTA and CDR2 FQGNSA. Complete variable domain (other parts from reference TRBV7-2 and TRBJ2-2): GAGVSQSPSNKVTEKGKDVELRCDPISGHTALYWYRQSLGQGLEFLIYFQGNSAPDKSGLPSDRFSAERTGGSVSTLTIQRTQQEDSAVYLCASSTGAGRTGELFFGEGSRLTVL.

This sequence joins TRBV15 and TRBJ1-2; tentatively, D is TRBD1 (5 bases). CDR1 LNHNV and CDR2 YYDKDF come from the germline V gene (reference sequence). Trimming pared 1 base from V and 5 bases from J, leaving 17 bases between. There are 16 residues in the CDR3. CDR3 sequence: CATSRGDLDSPYGYTF. The CDR3 nucleotides read TGTGCCACCAGCAGAGGAGACCTCGACAGCCCTTATGGCTACACCTTC.

This rearrangement joins TRBV2 to TRBJ1-1; D is possibly TRBD1 (6 bases). V was clipped by 7 bases and J by 1 base, with 13 bases between them. The length of the CDR3 is 14 residues. Germline lookup yields CDR1 SNHLY and CDR2 FYNNEI. The CDR3 reads CASKQGPRNTEAFF. Written as DNA, the CDR3 is TGTGCCAGCAAGCAGGGGCCAAGGAACACTGAAGCTTTCTTT.

The chain is built from TRBV12-3 or TRBV12-4 and TRBJ2-7; D is tentatively TRBD1 or TRBD2 (6 bases each). Deletions cut 0 bases from V and 3 bases from J, with 15 bases between. The CDR3 sequence is 16 residues long. CDR3 in amino acids: CASSLAPGAGNYEQYF. The DNA for the CDR3 is TGTGCCAGCAGTTTAGCGCCGGGGGCAGGAAACTACGAGCAGTACTTC.

The CDR3 spells CASSPSLDSDYGYTF. CDR3 DNA: TGTGCCAGCAGCCCCTCCTTAGACTCTGACTATGGCTACACCTTC. This rearrangement joins TRBV7-9 to TRBJ1-2; D is ambiguous. Germline assignment: CDR1 SEHNR and CDR2 FQNEAQ (reference sequence). Trimming removed 5 bases from V and 3 bases from J, with 16 bases in between. This CDR3 has 15 amino acids.

This chain uses TRBV27 with TRBJ1-2; no firm D call. V was clipped by 8 bases and J by 4 bases, with 17 bases between them. Germline CDR1 MNHEY, CDR2 SMNVEV (reference sequence). The CDR3 has 14 amino acids. The CDR3 here is CASRGGSSGYGYTF. The CDR3 region has the DNA TGTGCCAGCCGGGGTGGGTCGTCAGGCTATGGCTACACCTTC.

The chain carries TRBV4-2 and TRBJ1-5; D gene unclear. The CDR3 contains 12 residues. In germline, CDR1 is LGHNA, CDR2 YNFKEQ. V gave up 2 bases and J gave up 4 bases, with 3 bases separating them. This CDR3 is CASSQHNQPQHF. CDR3 bases: TGTGCCAGCAGCCAACATAATCAGCCCCAGCATTTT.

This clonotype has only a few counts. This chain joins TRBV2 and TRBJ2-5; D tentatively fits TRBD1 or TRBD2 (6 bases each). The CDR3 is made up of 15 amino acids. Germline assignment: CDR1 SNHLY and CDR2 FYNNEI. The V and J ends lost 5 bases and 2 bases respectively, with 15 bases between them. The CDR3 here is CASSKMTGLQETQYF. CDR3 nucleotides: TGTGCCAGCAGTAAAATGACAGGACTACAAGAGACCCAGTACTTC.

This clonotype was seen a few times. This chain connects TRBV20-1 to TRBJ2-1, with D possibly called TRBD1 or TRBD2 (5 bases each). The V gene's germline CDR1 is DFQATT and CDR2 SNEGSKA (reference sequence). Trimming left V 5 bases short and J 6 bases short, with 11 bases between. CDR3 length equals 12 residues. This CDR3 is CSALPGTNEQFF. The CDR3 region has the DNA TGCAGTGCTCTACCTGGGACCAATGAGCAGTTCTTC.

The sample holds a few counts of this clonotype. The V and J genes are TRBV6-5 and TRBJ2-3; D remains unclear. The CDR3 loop spans 12 amino acids. Per the germline V gene, CDR1 is MNHEY and CDR2 is SVGAGI. V was cut by 8 bases and J by 7 bases, with 13 bases left in between. The CDR3 nucleotides read TGTGCCAGCGGCAGAAACAGATATACGCAGTATTTT. This translates into CASGRNRYTQYF.

The chain joins TRBV5-1 to TRBJ2-5, with 8 bases that match TRBD1. This CDR3 comprises 16 residues. Trimming removed 4 bases from V and 0 bases from J; junction bases left unmatched: 8. Germline V CDR1 and CDR2: SGHRS, YFSETQ. Written as DNA, the CDR3 is TGCGCCAGCAGCCTTCCGGGACAGGCCAACCAAGAGACCCAGTACTTC. The encoded protein is CASSLPGQANQETQYF.

J is TRBJ1-1 and V is TRBV5-1; D not resolved. CDR3 length: 12 residues. Germline loops: CDR1 SGHRS, CDR2 YFSETQ. V was shortened by 0 bases and J by 5 bases, with 5 bases between the two germline ends. CDR3 nucleotides: TGCGCCAGCAGCTTGGAAACTACTGAAGCTTTCTTT. Protein sequence: CASSLETTEAFF.

This clonotype was detected only a few times. The rearrangement joins TRBV5-1 to TRBJ1-1; 8 bases fit TRBD1. Germline lookup yields CDR1 SGHRS and CDR2 YFSETQ. The length of the CDR3 is 15 residues. Germline trimming cut 8 bases from V and 1 base from J; bases unmatched to any gene: 10. In DNA, the CDR3 is TGCGCCAGTAACAAAGGGGACAGGCAGAACACTGAAGCTTTCTTT. This sequence encodes CASNKGDRQNTEAFF. The complete variable domain, with remaining parts taken from reference TRBV5-1 and TRBJ1-1, reads KAGVTQTPRYLIKTRGQQVTLSCSPISGHRSVSWYQQTPGQGLQFLFEYFSETQRNKGNFPGRFSGRQFSNSRSEMNVSTLELGDSALYLCASNKGDRQNTEAFFGQGTRLTVV.

The rearrangement joins TRBV20-1 to TRBJ2-5; 13 positions agree with TRBD2. The germline CDR1 and CDR2 sequences are DFQATT and SNEGSKA (reference sequence). V lost 5 bases to trimming and J lost 2 bases; unmatched junction nucleotides: 5. This CDR3 contains 15 residues. The DNA for the CDR3 is TGCAGTGCTCGCGGACTAGCGGGGGATCAAGAGACCCAGTACTTC. It yields the protein CSARGLAGDQETQYF.

The chain uses TRBV9 and TRBJ2-5; tentative D call: TRBD2 (6 bases). V dropped 3 bases and J dropped 5 bases, with 17 bases sitting between them. The germline CDR1 and CDR2 sequences are SGDLS and YYNGEE. This CDR3 has 15 residues. CDR3 residues: CASSASSGAGETQYF. CDR3 DNA sequence: TGTGCCAGCAGCGCCTCCTCCGGGGCGGGGGAGACCCAGTACTTC.

This chain links TRBV7-8 with TRBJ2-2; D gene uncertain. The CDR3 contains 14 residues. The V end lost 2 bases, the J end lost 7 bases, and 11 bases lay between the germline ends. The germline V gene has CDR1 SGHVS and CDR2 FQNEAQ. The CDR3 loop is CASSLILGYGELFF. CDR3 DNA sequence: TGTGCCAGCAGCTTAATCCTGGGCTACGGGGAGCTGTTTTTT. Variable domain in full (rest from reference TRBV7-8 and TRBJ2-2): GAGVSQSPRYKVAKRGQDVALRCDPISGHVSLFWYQQALGQGPEFLTYFQNEAQLDKSGLPSDRFFAERPEGSVSTLKIQRTQQEDSAVYLCASSLILGYGELFFGEGSRLTVL.

J is TRBJ2-7 and V is TRBV7-9; D might be TRBD1 (6 bases). The CDR3 consists of 16 residues. CDR1 and CDR2 (germline): SEHNR, FQNEAQ (reference sequence). The CDR3 sequence: CASVPIPGERTYEKYV. CDR3 in DNA: TGTGCCAGCGTCCCCATCCCAGGGGAACGGACTTACGAGAAGTACGTC.

The J gene is TRBJ1-2, the V gene TRBV7-9; a weak D match, TRBD1 (6 bases). The V and J ends lost 5 bases and 8 bases respectively, with 12 bases between them. Germline-derived CDR1 and CDR2 are SEHNR and FQNEAQ (reference sequence). The CDR3 has 12 residues. CDR3 amino acids: CASSMSGEGYTF. The DNA of the CDR3 is TGTGCCAGCAGCATGTCAGGGGAAGGCTACACCTTC.

This clonotype was detected a few times. The chain combines TRBV6-5 with TRBJ2-3; no reliable D call. V lost 5 bases to trimming and J lost 3 bases, with 9 bases between them. The CDR3 totals 13 residues. CDR1 MNHEY and CDR2 SVGAGI come from the germline V gene. CDR3 bases: TGTGCCAGCAGTAGATCGAGAACAGATACGCAGTATTTT. It translates to CASSRSRTDTQYF.

V usage is TRBV30 and J usage is TRBJ2-4; 7 positions match TRBD1. CDR1 and CDR2 from the germline V gene are GTSNPN and SVGIG (reference sequence). With V trimmed by 0 bases and J by 5 bases, 4 bases remained unmatched. The CDR3 is 14 amino acids. In nucleotides, the CDR3 is TGTGCCTGGAGTGTAGGTACAGGGGAAAACATTCAGTACTTC. Amino acids: CAWSVGTGENIQYF. Full variable domain (rest looked up from reference TRBV30 and TRBJ2-4): SQTIHQWPATLVQPVGSPLSLECTVEGTSNPNLYWYRQAAGRGLQLLFYSVGIGQISSEVPQNLSASRPQDRQFILSSKKLLLSDSGFYLCAWSVGTGENIQYFGAGTRLSVL.

In its sample, this clonotype was seen a few times. The chain recombines TRBV24-1 with TRBJ1-2, with 8 bases fitting TRBD1. Losses at the gene ends were 5 bases for V and 0 bases for J; bases not matched to a gene: 4. This CDR3 contains 15 residues. Germline lookup yields CDR1 KGHDR and CDR2 SFDVKD. This CDR3 is CATSAGDRTNYGYTF. CDR3 coding DNA: TGTGCCACCAGTGCCGGGGACAGGACTAACTATGGCTACACCTTC.

This rearrangement joins TRBV7-9 to TRBJ2-7; D call uncertain. V lost 5 bases to trimming and J lost 0 bases, with 11 bases between them. CDR3 length equals 14 residues. The V gene's germline CDR1 is SEHNR and CDR2 FQNEAQ (reference sequence). CDR3 coding DNA: TGTGCCAGCAGCCTGGACGCGAACTCCTACGAGCAGTACGTC. This encodes CASSLDANSYEQYV.

This rearrangement joins TRBV7-2 to TRBJ2-5; D might be TRBD1 or TRBD2, each matching 5 bases. This CDR3 is 13 amino acids long. V lost 2 bases to trimming and J lost 9 bases, with 13 bases between them. Germline loops: CDR1 SGHTA, CDR2 FQGNSA. CDR3 sequence (DNA): TGTGCCAGCAGCTTACTTAAGACAGCGGCCCAGTACTTC. Translation: CASSLLKTAAQYF.

This clonotype has only a few counts. V usage is TRBV24-1 and J usage is TRBJ2-3; D may be TRBD2 (5 bases). Trimming took 2 bases from V and 3 from J, leaving 11 bases between them. From germline, CDR1 is KGHDR and CDR2 SFDVKD. The CDR3 has 15 residues. CDR3 bases: TGTGCCACCAGTGATTCGAGGGTGTGGACAGATACGCAGTATTTT. This encodes CATSDSRVWTDTQYF.

V is TRBV12-3 or TRBV12-4 and J is TRBJ2-3; TRBD1 is a possible D gene (6 bases). V lost 5 bases to trimming and J lost 0 bases, with 12 bases between them. The CDR3 loop spans 15 amino acids. The CDR3 region is CASSGSGVSTDTQYF. The CDR3 DNA is TGTGCCAGCAGTGGATCAGGGGTGAGCACAGATACGCAGTATTTT.